This T cell receptor beta chain was recovered during a study of long-term antiretroviral therapy in people with HIV. V lost 8 bases and J 6 bases, leaving 17 bases between the germline ends. The germline gives CDR1 ENHRY, CDR2 SYGVKD. There are 14 residues in the CDR3. This was the immunoSEQ v3.0 assay at survey level. The method was immunoSEQ multiplex PCR; TCRdb's version includes in-frame clones alone and lacks a portion of them. The sample gives some 24,000 clones, 87% of which show up once; about 9% is in the top ten. Only United States sites treated participants with HIV. A single count supports this clone.

The TCR comes from a man in his forties or fifties with HIV. The V call is TRBV10-3, the J call TRBJ2-1; TRBD1 or TRBD2 may be the D gene (7 bases each). Sequences were derived from unsorted PBMCs, sampled 1.8 years before starting antiretroviral therapy. CDR3: CAIRGGGGSNEQFF. CDR3 coding DNA: TGTGCCATCCGAGGGGGCGGGGGTAGCAATGAGCAGTTCTTC.